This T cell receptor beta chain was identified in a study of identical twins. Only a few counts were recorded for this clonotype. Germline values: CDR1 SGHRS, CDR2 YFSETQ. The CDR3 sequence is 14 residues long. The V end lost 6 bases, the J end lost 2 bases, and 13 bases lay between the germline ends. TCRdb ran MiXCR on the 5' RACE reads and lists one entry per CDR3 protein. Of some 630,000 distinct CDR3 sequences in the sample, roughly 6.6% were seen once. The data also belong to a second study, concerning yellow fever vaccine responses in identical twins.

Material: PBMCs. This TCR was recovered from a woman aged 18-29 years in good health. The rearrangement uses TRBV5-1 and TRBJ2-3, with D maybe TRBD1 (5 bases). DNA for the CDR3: TGCGCCAGCAAGGAGACAGCAGACACAGATACGCAGTATTTT. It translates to CASKETADTDTQYF.